The 20 T cell receptor beta chains listed next were all sequenced from one sample in a study of cytomegalovirus exposure and HLA in healthy donors. PCR amplification relied on 60 Vbeta primers (plus 13 Jbeta primers). Sequencing was performed with immunoSEQ multiplex PCR; in TCRdb, only in-frame clones are kept and a portion is missing. Of 75,000 to 90,000 clones listed, more than 60% were seen once; the top ten hold 4.5% to 7%. Sequencing was done on a sample of PBMCs. The receptors shown here come from a male donor in good health and CMV-seropositive.

V usage is TRBV9 and J usage is TRBJ2-5; 7 bases map to TRBD1. Germline V gene sequence: CDR1 SGDLS, CDR2 YYNGEE. This CDR3 has 11 amino acids. The J segment lost 13 bases and the V segment lost 3 bases, leaving 6 bases of the junction unmatched. CDR3 loop: CASSGRDSLYF. CDR3 coding DNA: TGTGCCAGCAGCGGACGGGACAGCTTGTACTTC.

This rearrangement joins TRBV6-5 to TRBJ1-6; D unresolved. Trimming cost V 3 bases and J 1 base, with 10 bases left between them. This CDR3 region has 16 residues. Germline loops: CDR1 MNHEY, CDR2 SVGAGI. The DNA of the CDR3 is TGTGCCAGCAGTTATTCGGGGAGGTCCTATAATTCACCCCTCCACTTT. Amino acids: CASSYSGRSYNSPLHF.

A word on this clone: One end of the junction does not line up with germline, which may come from a read error. The same CDR3 arises from other DNA sequences in this sample as well. This sequence joins TRBV7-3 and TRBJ1-1; D not resolved. The CDR3 consists of 13 residues. Germline V lookup: CDR1 SGHTA, CDR2 FQGTGA. CDR3 sequence (DNA): TGCGCCAGCAGCCCGGAGTTGAACACTGAAGCTTTCTTT. This codes for CASSPELNTEAFF.

The chain employs TRBV7-9 and TRBJ1-4; the D is unclear. This CDR3 comprises 15 residues. The germline V gene encodes CDR1 SEHNR and CDR2 FQNEAQ (reference sequence). V was clipped by 3 bases and J by 2 bases, with 10 bases between them. CDR3 amino acids: CASSFLGSTNEKLFF. Here the CDR3 DNA reads TGTGCCAGCAGCTTTTTGGGCTCTACTAATGAAAAACTGTTTTTT.

The chain links TRBV5-1 to TRBJ2-7; D is perhaps TRBD2 (5 bases). The germline V gene has CDR1 SGHRS and CDR2 YFSETQ. V shed 0 bases and J shed 1 base, with 14 bases lying between them. This CDR3 has 16 amino acids. This CDR3 is CASSLGGNLESYEQYF. The CDR3 nucleotides read TGCGCCAGCAGCTTGGGAGGGAATCTCGAGTCCTACGAGCAGTACTTC.

V is TRBV6-1 and J is TRBJ1-2; the D gene is possibly TRBD1 (5 bases). Deletions cut 6 bases from V and 5 bases from J, with 13 bases between. Germline CDR1 is MNHNS and CDR2 is SASEGT. This CDR3 region has 13 residues. This CDR3 is CASRATAYYGYTF. The CDR3 region has the DNA TGTGCCAGCAGAGCGACAGCCTATTATGGCTACACCTTC.

CDR3 sequence: CASSPWGRQRVSTDTQYF. In DNA, the CDR3 is TGTGCCAGTAGTCCCTGGGGTCGGCAGCGGGTAAGCACAGATACGCAGTATTTT. The rearrangement joins TRBV19 to TRBJ2-3; a possible D gene is TRBD2 (6 bases). Per germline, CDR1 LNHDA and CDR2 SQIVND (reference sequence). This CDR3 has 18 amino acids. Between the trimmed V and J ends, which lost 5 bases and 0 bases, there was a span of 21 bases.

The V and J genes are TRBV7-2 and TRBJ2-7, with TRBD1 matching 8 bases. V was clipped by 6 bases and J by 2 bases; unmatched bases: 3. Germline-derived CDR1 and CDR2 are SGHTA and FQGNSA. The CDR3 runs to 13 residues. The CDR3 DNA reads as TGTGCCAGCAGACCGACAGGGGCCTACGAGCAGTACTTC. Translated: CASRPTGAYEQYF. Drawing the rest from reference TRBV7-2 and TRBJ2-7, the complete variable domain is GAGVSQSPSNKVTEKGKDVELRCDPISGHTALYWYRQSLGQGLEFLIYFQGNSAPDKSGLPSDRFSAERTGGSVSTLTIQRTQQEDSAVYLCASRPTGAYEQYFGPGTRLTVT.

This clone showed up just a few times. This chain uses TRBV11-2 with TRBJ2-5, with 10 bases aligning to TRBD2. CDR1 SGHAT and CDR2 FQNNGV come from the germline V gene. The CDR3 is made up of 13 amino acids. Losses at the gene ends were 6 bases for V and 4 bases for J; bases not matched to a gene: 2. The CDR3 loop reads CASSLAGAETQYF. CDR3 nucleotides: TGTGCCAGCAGTCTAGCGGGGGCAGAGACCCAGTACTTC.

The chain uses TRBV28 and TRBJ2-3, with D unresolved. The CDR3 totals 11 residues. CDR1 is MDHEN, CDR2 SYDVKM, per germline. Deletions cut 8 bases from V and 4 bases from J, with 7 bases between. The CDR3 DNA reads TGTGCCAGCCTCCGAGCAGATACGCAGTATTTT. This gives the protein CASLRADTQYF.

The chain carries TRBV5-4 and TRBJ2-5, with 9 bases that match TRBD2. The junction had 4 bases not matched to a gene; V was cut back by 4 bases and J by 3 bases. The CDR3 is made up of 14 amino acids. Germline-derived CDR1 and CDR2 are SGHNT and YYREEE (reference sequence). Written as DNA, the CDR3 is TGTGCCAGCAGCATCCCTAGCGGGGAAGAGACCCAGTACTTC. This gives the protein CASSIPSGEETQYF. Based on the CDR3 plus reference TRBV5-4 and TRBJ2-5, the full variable domain is ETGVTQSPTHLIKTRGQQVTLRCSSQSGHNTVSWYQQALGQGPQFIFQYYREEENGRGNFPPRFSGLQFPNYSSELNVNALELDDSALYLCASSIPSGEETQYFGPGTRLLVL.

This clone was seen only a few times. This chain uses TRBV19 with TRBJ1-5; 8 bases fit TRBD1. Trimming cost V 7 bases and J 7 bases; bases outside gene matches: 6. This CDR3 contains 13 residues. Germline assignment: CDR1 LNHDA and CDR2 SQIVND (reference sequence). This CDR3 reads CASKDRADQPQHF. For the CDR3, the DNA is TGTGCCAGTAAGGACAGGGCGGACCAGCCCCAGCATTTT. The full variable domain, rest sourced from reference TRBV19 and TRBJ1-5, is DGGITQSPKYLFRKEGQNVTLSCEQNLNHDAMYWYRQDPGQGLRLIYYSQIVNDFQKGDIAEGYSVSREKKESFPLTVTSAQKNPTAFYLCASKDRADQPQHFGDGTRLSIL.

The chain recombines TRBV7-8 with TRBJ2-5, with 7 bases lining up with TRBD2. The J call is uncertain, as TRBJ2-7 better fits the DNA end. The CDR3 is 17 amino acids. Germline V lookup: CDR1 SGHVS, CDR2 FQNEAQ. CDR3 bases: TGTGCCAGCAGCTTAGGGTTGTTGGGGGAGGGGAGGTACGAGCAGTACTTC. It translates to CASSLGLLGEGRYEQYF.

The chain couples TRBV14 to TRBJ1-1; 8 positions agree with TRBD1. Germline-derived CDR1 and CDR2 are SGHDN and FVKESK. Trimming removed 5 bases from V and 4 bases from J; junction bases left unmatched: 9. The CDR3 runs to 15 residues. The CDR3, as DNA: TGTGCCAGCAGCTTTCGACAGGGGTGGGTCACTGAAGCTTTCTTT. Translation: CASSFRQGWVTEAFF.

In this sample, this clone turned up a few times. The CDR3 is CASSAQTGVQETQYF. In DNA form, the CDR3 reads TGTGCCAGCAGTGCACAGACAGGGGTCCAAGAGACCCAGTACTTC. The genes are TRBV6-1 and TRBJ2-5, with 8 nucleotides matching TRBD1. The germline V gene encodes CDR1 MNHNS and CDR2 SASEGT. CDR3 length: 15 residues. V shed 4 bases and J 1 base; nucleotides not matched to a gene: 5.

V is TRBV6-5 and J is TRBJ1-5; D might be TRBD1 (5 bases). The CDR3 loop spans 14 amino acids. CDR1 is MNHEY, CDR2 SVGAGI, per germline. V was trimmed by 2 bases and J by 9 bases, leaving 14 bases between them. Written as DNA, the CDR3 is TGTGCCAGCAGTTACGGAGGGGTAAAAGGGCCCCAGCATTTT. Translated, it gives CASSYGGVKGPQHF.

The rearrangement uses TRBV28 and TRBJ2-5, with TRBD2 matching 7 bases. The CDR3 is made up of 14 amino acids. CDR1 is MDHEN and CDR2 is SYDVKM in the germline V gene. The V and J ends lost 8 bases and 2 bases, in that order; junction bases with no gene match: 8. The CDR3 bases are TGTGCCAGCGTTGGGTGGGGGGGACAAGAGACCCAGTACTTC. Translating it yields CASVGWGGQETQYF.

This rearrangement joins TRBV30 to TRBJ2-2; the match to TRBD2 covers 11 bases. The ends lost 5 bases at V and 5 bases at J; junction bases unmatched: 13. This CDR3 spans 17 amino acids. Germline V lookup: CDR1 GTSNPN, CDR2 SVGIG (reference sequence). The CDR3 loop reads CAWANPASGRPTGELFF. The CDR3 DNA follows: TGTGCCTGGGCCAATCCCGCTAGCGGGAGGCCTACCGGGGAGCTGTTTTTT.

The genes are TRBV7-9 and TRBJ2-7, with D tentatively TRBD2 (6 bases). V shed 5 bases and J shed 1 base, with 15 bases lying between them. The germline V gene has CDR1 SEHNR and CDR2 FQNEAQ (reference sequence). This CDR3 comprises 15 residues. CDR3 DNA sequence: TGTGCCAGCAGCCCCCGCCCCGGGGGATCCTACGAGCAGTACTTC. This codes for CASSPRPGGSYEQYF.

The chain is built from TRBV27 and TRBJ2-3, with 12 bases fitting TRBD2. The CDR3 is 17 residues long. Germline trimming cut 2 bases from V and 3 bases from J; bases unmatched to any gene: 6. CDR1 and CDR2 from the germline V gene are MNHEY and SMNVEV (reference sequence). The CDR3 sequence is CASSLHASGGGTDTQYF. CDR3 bases: TGTGCCAGCAGTTTACATGCTAGCGGGGGGGGTACAGATACGCAGTATTTT.